These 8 T cell receptor beta chains share one sample of origin, sequenced in a study of blood T cell repertoires in COVID-19. Assay used: immunoSEQ multiplex PCR; TCRdb lists only in-frame clones, some missing. The sample has 100,000 to 120,000 clones; around 68% are singletons. The source material was peripheral blood. Receptors were obtained from a woman aged 55 to 70 with acute or convalescent COVID-19.

The chain employs TRBV4-1 and TRBJ1-4, with no clear D. This CDR3 spans 16 amino acids. Germline CDR1 is MGHRA and CDR2 is YSYEKL. V gave up 2 bases and J gave up 5 bases, with 15 bases separating them. CDR3 sequence: CASSQPLRGLNEKLFF. The CDR3 DNA reads as TGCGCCAGCAGCCAACCCCTGAGAGGGTTGAATGAAAAACTGTTTTTT.

This clone has a handful of counts. This chain links TRBV6-4 with TRBJ1-2; 8 bases align to TRBD1. Unmatched junction bases numbered 5, after V lost 6 bases and J lost 2 bases. Germline assignment: CDR1 MRHNA and CDR2 SNTAGT. The CDR3 loop spans 14 amino acids. The DNA for the CDR3 is TGTGCCAGCAGGAAGACAGGGGCCAACTATGGCTACACCTTC. Its protein product is CASRKTGANYGYTF.

The gene calls are TRBV11-3 and TRBJ2-1, with 7 bases fitting TRBD1. This CDR3 comprises 18 residues. V was pared by 1 base and J by 8 bases, with 17 bases of the junction left unmatched. In germline, CDR1 is SGHNT, CDR2 YENEEA. The DNA for the CDR3 is TGTGCCAGCAGCTTAGGGAGTTGGGGCAGGGGAACAGGGGATGAGCAGTTCTTC. This encodes CASSLGSWGRGTGDEQFF. Complete variable domain (other parts from reference TRBV11-3 and TRBJ2-1): EAGVVQSPRYKIIEKKQPVAFWCNPISGHNTLYWYLQNLGQGPELLIRYENEEAVDDSQLPKDRFSAERLKGVDSTLKIQPAELGDSAVYLCASSLGSWGRGTGDEQFFGPGTRLTVL.

This chain joins TRBV7-2 and TRBJ1-2; TRBD1 aligns across 9 bases. The CDR3 runs to 16 residues. The germline CDR1 and CDR2 sequences are SGHTA and FQGNSA. Trimming cost V 3 bases and J 6 bases; bases outside gene matches: 11. Here the CDR3 reads CASSFFSRTGEDGYTF. As DNA, the CDR3 is TGTGCCAGCAGCTTCTTCTCTAGGACAGGGGAGGATGGCTACACCTTC.

This clone was seen repeatedly, ten times or more. This chain joins TRBV6-6 and TRBJ1-5; 9 bases fit TRBD1. The CDR3 runs to 16 residues. The ends lost 6 bases at V and 1 base at J; junction bases unmatched: 7. The germline V gene encodes CDR1 MNHNY and CDR2 SVGAGI (reference sequence). CDR3: CASRRRDRESNQPQHF. The CDR3, as DNA: TGTGCCAGCAGACGCCGGGACAGGGAAAGCAATCAGCCCCAGCATTTT.

J is TRBJ1-5 and V is TRBV18; 11 bases are shared with TRBD1. V shed 6 bases and J 6 bases; nucleotides not matched to a gene: 7. Per germline, CDR1 KGHSH and CDR2 LQKENI. The CDR3 has 15 residues. Here the CDR3 DNA reads TGTGCCAGCTCCGCCGGACAGGGGGCGGTTCAGCCCCAGCATTTT. It is translated as CASSAGQGAVQPQHF.

To note about this clone: The same CDR3 can be traced to other DNA sequences in this sample. V and J are TRBV6-5 and TRBJ1-1; D gene uncertain. Trimming left V 0 bases short and J 7 bases short, with 6 bases between. Germline V gene lookup returns CDR1 MNHEY and CDR2 SVGAGI. There are 12 residues in the CDR3. This CDR3 reads CASSYSGSEAFF. As DNA, the CDR3 is TGTGCCAGCAGTTACTCGGGGAGTGAAGCTTTCTTT.

The genes are TRBV6-5 and TRBJ2-7, with 8 nucleotides matching TRBD1. The CDR3 runs to 13 residues. Germline CDR1 reads MNHEY; CDR2 reads SVGAGI. V lost 5 bases to trimming and J lost 3 bases; unmatched junction nucleotides: 3. CDR3 DNA: TGTGCCAGCAGTCCCGGGACAGGCTACGAGCAGTACTTC. Residues: CASSPGTGYEQYF.